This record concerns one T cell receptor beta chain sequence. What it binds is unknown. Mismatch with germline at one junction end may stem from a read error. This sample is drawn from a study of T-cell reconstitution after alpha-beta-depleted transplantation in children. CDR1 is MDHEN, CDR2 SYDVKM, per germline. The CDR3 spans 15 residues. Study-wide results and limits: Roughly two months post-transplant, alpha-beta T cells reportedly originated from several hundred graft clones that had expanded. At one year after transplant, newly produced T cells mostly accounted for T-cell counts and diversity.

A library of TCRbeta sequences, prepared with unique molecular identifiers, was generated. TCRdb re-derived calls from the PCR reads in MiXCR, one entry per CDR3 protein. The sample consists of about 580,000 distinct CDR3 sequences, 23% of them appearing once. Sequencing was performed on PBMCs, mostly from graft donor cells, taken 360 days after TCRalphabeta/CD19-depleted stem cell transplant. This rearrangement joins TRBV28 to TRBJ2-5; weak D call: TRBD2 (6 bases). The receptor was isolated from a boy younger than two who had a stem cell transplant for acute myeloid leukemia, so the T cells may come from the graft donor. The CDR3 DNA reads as TGTGCCAGCAGCTTATACGGGGGATACCAAGAGACCCAGTACTTC. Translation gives CASSLYGGYQETQYF.